This T cell receptor (beta chain) was recorded in a study of T cell changes during pregnancy in multiple sclerosis. TCRdb's table, derived via immunoSEQ multiplex PCR, lists solely in-frame clones and lacks some. The sample lists some 57,000 clones; around 90% were seen once. Germline CDR1 MNHNY, CDR2 SVGAGI (reference sequence). The V end was cut by 7 bases, the J end by 6 bases, with 15 bases between. The CDR3 is 13 amino acids. The V and J genes are TRBV6-6 and TRBJ1-1; D perhaps matches TRBD1 (5 bases). The sequence came from a female donor in good health, enrolled as a control in a pregnancy study. The sequences come from CD4+ T cells from peripheral blood mononuclear cells, collected after pregnancy. The CDR3 nucleotides read TGTGCCAGCACCCCCCCGGGGGTTTCTGAAGCTTTCTTT. It is translated as CASTPPGVSEAFF.